Reported below is one TCR beta chain. Its antigen remains unidentified. Germline lookup yields CDR1 LGHNA and CDR2 YSLEER. Trimming at V came to 1 base and at J to 4 bases, leaving 5 bases not matched to a gene. The CDR3 loop spans 15 amino acids. This record belongs to a study of blood T cells in healthy people across ages. Overall study results and limits: Long-lived donors carried more naive CD4+ cells and greater diversity than aged donors.

With a J-beta primer mix and a sample-barcoded 5' primer, a second PCR ran about 6 to 11 cycles. TCRdb reprocessed the 5' RACE reads with MiXCR, giving one entry per CDR3 protein. The table has about a million distinct CDR3 sequences, 30% to 40% seen once. The sequenced sample was blood. The TCR was taken from a man aged 18 to 29 in good health. The chain combines TRBV4-3 with TRBJ1-2, with 8 bases that match TRBD1. This chain's CDR3 is CASSQAGTGGYGYTF. CDR3 DNA: TGCGCCAGCAGCCAAGCCGGGACAGGCGGCTATGGCTACACCTTC.